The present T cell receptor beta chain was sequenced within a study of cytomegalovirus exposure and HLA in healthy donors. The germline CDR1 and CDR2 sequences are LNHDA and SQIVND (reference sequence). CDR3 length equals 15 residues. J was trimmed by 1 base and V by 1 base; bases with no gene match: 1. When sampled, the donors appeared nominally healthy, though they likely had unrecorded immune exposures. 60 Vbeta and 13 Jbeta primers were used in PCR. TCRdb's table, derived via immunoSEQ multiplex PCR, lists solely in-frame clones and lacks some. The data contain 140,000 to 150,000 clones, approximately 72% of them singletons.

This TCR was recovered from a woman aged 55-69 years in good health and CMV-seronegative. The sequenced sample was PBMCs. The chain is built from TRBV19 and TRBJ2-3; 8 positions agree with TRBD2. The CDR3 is CASSIGRGGTDTQYF. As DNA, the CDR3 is TGTGCCAGTAGTATAGGGCGGGGGGGCACAGATACGCAGTATTTT.